This is a list of T cell receptor beta chains from one sample in a study of blood T cell repertoires in COVID-19. The data were produced by immunoSEQ multiplex PCR, yet TCRdb's version contains in-frame clones alone and is incomplete. The sample records 45,000 to 55,000 clones, roughly four fifths being singletons. Material for sequencing was peripheral blood. Receptor source: a man aged 60-69 years with active COVID-19. Each CDR3 is given with its conserved first and last residue. The D gene is left open where the match is weak. Expanded clones are given a class, and other clones once, few, many or no size at all.

DNA | CDR3 | J | D | V | size
TGTGCCAGCAGTGACAGTGGGTACGAGCAGTACTTC | CASSDSGYEQYF | TRBJ2-7 | - | TRBV6-6 | -
TGCAGCGCCCGAGACGGCTCGGGTTCACCCCTCCACTTT | CSARDGSGSPLHF | TRBJ1-6 | - | TRBV29-1 | once
TGTGCCAGTAGTATCGGACAGGGCGCCCTCCTAATCACTGAAGCTTTCTTT | CASSIGQGALLITEAFF | TRBJ1-1 | TRBD1 | TRBV19 | -
TGTGCCACCAGCAGCGGACAGGGGGCTCGAGAGACCCAGTACTTC | CATSSGQGARETQYF | TRBJ2-5 | TRBD1 | TRBV15 | -
TGTGCCAGCAGCTTCCCGAGCGGGAGCACAGATACGCAGTATTTT | CASSFPSGSTDTQYF | TRBJ2-3 | - | TRBV7-2 | -
TGTGCCAGCTACCCCCGGCTAGCGGGGCAGGAGACCCAGTACTTC | CASYPRLAGQETQYF | TRBJ2-5 | TRBD2 | TRBV2 | -
TGCGCCAGCAGCACTCACATGGAGGGTGGAAAGGATGGCTACACCTTC | CASSTHMEGGKDGYTF | TRBJ1-2 | - | TRBV4-3 | -
TGTGCCAGTAGCGTCCTACAGGGGAGAGAAGAGACCCAGTACTTC | CASSVLQGREETQYF | TRBJ2-5 | TRBD1 | TRBV19 | -
TGTGCCAGCAGTCCTCTCCGGGACAGGGGGTCCTACGAGCAGTACTTC | CASSPLRDRGSYEQYF | TRBJ2-7 | TRBD1 | TRBV28 | -
TGTGCCAGCAGTTACAGGGAGTACTACGAGCAGTACTTC | CASSYREYYEQYF | TRBJ2-7 | - | TRBV6-2/TRBV6-3 | -